One T cell receptor (beta chain) is described in this entry. A few counts support this clonotype. Its specific antigen is unknown. No base quality information exists; no much larger clone differs at one position. This record comes from a study of post-analysis software for immune sequencing data (dated by TCRdb to between 2015 and 2017). About the study as a whole: Disease courses on record covered relapsing-remitting, secondary progressive and progressive-relapsing multiple sclerosis, though some patients had no subtype annotation. A subset of samples was prepared in parallel using single-end sample barcoding, then pooled and co-amplified after Illumina adapter ligation. The multiple sclerosis patient repertoires were compared with 11 previously published healthy control repertoires from donors aged about 6 to 26 years.

To demonstrate the VDJtools post-analysis software, TCR beta repertoires were profiled from the peripheral blood of about 13 young patients with multiple sclerosis. The patients with multiple sclerosis were children and adolescents between about 6 and 16 years of age. The germline V gene specifies SGHRS as CDR1 and YFSETQ as CDR2. Cut back by 0 bases and 0 bases, the V and J ends lie 10 bases apart. The CDR3 starts with the cysteine, ends with the phenylalanine, and has 16 residues. The sequence is cut down to CDR3 DNA, 48 bases in frame from base 1. Broad study findings and their caveats: The multiple sclerosis patient group was slightly younger than the control group. Roughly 5 TRBV segments, including TRBV5-6, TRBV5-1 and TRBV20-1, were significantly more frequent in patients than controls. Significantly lower normalized Chao1 diversity was found in multiple sclerosis patients than in controls, suggesting substantial peripheral T-cell clonal expansion. Strong co-clustering of samples prepared in the same batch was shown by direct clustering with F measure, prompting a batch-effect correction.

Receptors were amplified or captured by PCR. The sequencer was an Illumina HiSeq 2500. Unique molecular identifiers were incorporated into TCR beta cDNA libraries to reduce PCR and sequencing biases. Every 1 to 10 million input T cells yielded approximately 500,000 cDNA molecules, meaning each molecule approximated one T cell. The patient libraries were prepared and sequenced using the same protocol as the earlier healthy control dataset. Samples belonging to the same batch were prepared together, multiplexed and sequenced on a shared HiSeq lane. Processing in the source paper ran as follows. Raw barcoded reads were processed with MIGEC, discarding single-read molecular identifier groups before consensus assembly and CDR3 extraction. Clonotype tables were post-analysed with VDJtools, and diversity was normalized by down-sampling all datasets to the smallest sample size. Repertoire overlap clustering matched CDR3 amino acid but not nucleotide sequences to correct batch-related cross-sample contamination. In TCRdb, the public reads were trimmed at Q25 with fastp and aligned with MiXCR, with productive beta chains retained. Identical CDR3 protein sequences are pooled into one entry, listed with their most common genes and DNA. The V and J calls reflect TCRdb's pipeline rather than the authors' work. The sample profile shows 550,000 to 700,000 distinct CDR3 sequences; about 44% of them were found once. The top ten hold more than 1.5% of the sample.

The rearranged segments are TRBV5-1 and TRBJ2-1, with an unclear D gene assignment. This clonotype was obtained from a girl between 5 and 17 years old with multiple sclerosis. Material: blood. The CDR3 protein is CASSLEPASSYNEQFF. The DNA is as follows: TGCGCCAGCAGCTTGGAGCCAGCTAGCTCCTACAATGAGCAGTTCTTC.